This TCR beta chain was retrieved from a study of shared clonotypes between healthy human individuals. The naive CD8 population came from CD45RO-negative cells selected for CCR7, without terminally differentiated effector memory CD45RA+ cells. Repertoires were generated with immunoSEQ multiplex PCR, while TCRdb's copy carries only in-frame clones and drops some. Of hundreds of thousands of clones in the sample, roughly 96% were seen once. What was sequenced was naive CD8+ T cells sorted from blood. The receptor was derived from a woman aged 25 to 39 in good health.

The CDR3 reads CASSGDRSRGETQYF. CDR3 DNA sequence: TGTGCCAGCAGTGGGGACAGGAGCCGCGGGGAGACCCAGTACTTC. The J gene is TRBJ2-5, the V gene TRBV6-1, with TRBD1 identical over 8 bases. V dropped 4 bases and J dropped 5; count of bases not matched to a gene: 9. The CDR3 has 15 residues. The V gene's germline CDR1 is MNHNS and CDR2 SASEGT.